This record concerns one T cell receptor beta chain sequence. The antigen is unknown. Measured with immunoSEQ multiplex PCR; TCRdb has only the in-frame clones, and not every one. The sample includes 1.6 million or so clones, approximately 98.5% seen only once; the top ten take approximately 0.4%. This specimen belongs to a study of shared clonotypes between healthy human individuals. Overall study context: CD4 naive and CD4 memory each took three plates per donor, while CD8 naive took two and CD8 memory one.

V dropped 0 bases and J dropped 4; count of bases not matched to a gene: 12. Germline V CDR1 and CDR2: MGHRA, YSYEKL. The CDR3 length is 17 residues. Study-level results: Sampling included only blood; tissue repertoires likely differ. The study generally estimated greater richness for naive than memory subsets.

The gene calls are TRBV4-1 and TRBJ2-7; 7 positions agree with TRBD1. This receptor was taken from a man aged 25-45 years in good health. Sequenced material: naive CD4+ T cells sorted from blood. The subset here: CD45RA+ positively selected. The CDR3 is CASSQESSRQGVYEQYF. CDR3 DNA sequence: TGCGCCAGCAGCCAAGAATCATCGAGGCAGGGGGTATACGAGCAGTACTTC.